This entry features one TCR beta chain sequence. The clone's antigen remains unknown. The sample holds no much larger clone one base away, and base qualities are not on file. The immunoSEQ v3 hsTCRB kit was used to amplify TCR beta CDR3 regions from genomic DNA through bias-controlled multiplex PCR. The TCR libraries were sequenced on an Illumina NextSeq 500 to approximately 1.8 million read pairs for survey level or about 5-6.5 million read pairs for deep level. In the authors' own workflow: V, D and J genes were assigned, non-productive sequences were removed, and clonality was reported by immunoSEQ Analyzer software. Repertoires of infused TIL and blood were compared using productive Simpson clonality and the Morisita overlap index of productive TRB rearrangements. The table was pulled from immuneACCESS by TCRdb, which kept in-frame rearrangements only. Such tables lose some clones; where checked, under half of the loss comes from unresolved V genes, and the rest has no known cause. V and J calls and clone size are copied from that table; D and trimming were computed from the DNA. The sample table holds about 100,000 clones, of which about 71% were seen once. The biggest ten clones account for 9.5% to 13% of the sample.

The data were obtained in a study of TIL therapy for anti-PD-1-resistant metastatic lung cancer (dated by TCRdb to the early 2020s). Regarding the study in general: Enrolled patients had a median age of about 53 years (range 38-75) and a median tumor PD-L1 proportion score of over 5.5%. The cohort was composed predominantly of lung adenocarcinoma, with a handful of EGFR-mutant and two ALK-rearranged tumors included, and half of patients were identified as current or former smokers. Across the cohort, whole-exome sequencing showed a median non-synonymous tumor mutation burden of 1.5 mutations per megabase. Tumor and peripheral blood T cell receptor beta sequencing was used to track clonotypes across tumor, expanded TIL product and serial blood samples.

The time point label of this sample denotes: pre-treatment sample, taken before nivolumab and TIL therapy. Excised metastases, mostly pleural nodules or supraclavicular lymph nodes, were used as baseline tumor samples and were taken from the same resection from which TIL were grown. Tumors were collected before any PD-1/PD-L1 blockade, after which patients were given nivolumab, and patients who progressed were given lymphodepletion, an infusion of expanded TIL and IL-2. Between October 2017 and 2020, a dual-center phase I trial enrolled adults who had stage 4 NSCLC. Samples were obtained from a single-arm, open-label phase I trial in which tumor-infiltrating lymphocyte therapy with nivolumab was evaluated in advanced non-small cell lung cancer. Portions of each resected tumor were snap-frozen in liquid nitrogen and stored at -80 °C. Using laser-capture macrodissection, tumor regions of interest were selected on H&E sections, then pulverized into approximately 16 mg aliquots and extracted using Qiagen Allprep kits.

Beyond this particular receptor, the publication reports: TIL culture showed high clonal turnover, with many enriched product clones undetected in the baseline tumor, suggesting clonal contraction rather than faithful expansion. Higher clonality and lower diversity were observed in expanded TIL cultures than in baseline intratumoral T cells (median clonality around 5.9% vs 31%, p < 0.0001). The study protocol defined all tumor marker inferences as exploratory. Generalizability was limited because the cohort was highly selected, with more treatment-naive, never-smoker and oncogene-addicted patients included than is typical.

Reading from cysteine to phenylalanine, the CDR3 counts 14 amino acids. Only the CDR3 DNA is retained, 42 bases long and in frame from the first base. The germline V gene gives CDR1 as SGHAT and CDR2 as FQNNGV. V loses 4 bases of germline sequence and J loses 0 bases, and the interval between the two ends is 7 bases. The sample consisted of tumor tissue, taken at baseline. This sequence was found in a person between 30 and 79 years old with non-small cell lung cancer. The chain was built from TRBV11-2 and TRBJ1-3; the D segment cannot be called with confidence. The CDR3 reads CASSSLSSGNTIYF. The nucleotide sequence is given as TGTGCCAGCAGCTCCCTGTCCTCTGGAAACACCATATATTTT. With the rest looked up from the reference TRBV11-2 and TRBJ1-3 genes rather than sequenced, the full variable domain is EAGVAQSPRYKIIEKRQSVAFWCNPISGHATLYWYQQILGQGPKLLIQFQNNGVVDDSQLPKDRFSAERLKGVDSTLKIQPAKLEDSAVYLCASSSLSSGNTIYFGEGSWLTVV.